The 24 T cell receptor beta chains below all came from one sample that was sequenced in a study of metastatic and nonmetastatic thyroid tumors. TCRdb re-called clones from the PCR reads using MiXCR. This table has 7,500 to 9,500 clones, about 26% appearing once. Every patient was untreated before thyroid surgery. The material sequenced was adjacent normal tissue. The receptors stem from a female donor with papillary thyroid cancer or a benign thyroid nodule (not recorded which). Some clones in this sample may be carry-over from other donors' samples.

This clone has a handful of counts. The chain is built from TRBV6-1 and TRBJ1-6; perhaps TRBD1 as D (5 bases). The ends were cut back, 4 bases at V and 9 bases at J, with 13 bases in the middle. The length of the CDR3 is 14 residues. The V gene's germline CDR1 is MNHNS and CDR2 SASEGT. Here the CDR3 DNA reads TGTGCCAGCAGTGGCCGGGGGACTGGTTCACCCCTCCACTTT. It is translated as CASSGRGTGSPLHF.

This clone was seen only a few times. The chain recombines TRBV6-1 with TRBJ1-5, with a tentative D call TRBD1 (6 bases). Germline-derived CDR1 and CDR2 are MNHNS and SASEGT. V shed 8 bases and J shed 7 bases, with 15 bases lying between them. The CDR3 covers 13 residues. CDR3 sequence (DNA): TGTGCCAGCCGCACAGGGACGGACCAGCCCCAGCATTTT. The encoded protein is CASRTGTDQPQHF.

By share, this clone ranks as large. The V gene is TRBV6-2 or TRBV6-3, the J gene TRBJ2-5; 12 positions agree with TRBD2. The V segment lost 6 bases and the J segment 3 bases; nucleotides outside the gene matches: 5. Germline V gene sequence: CDR1 MNHEY, CDR2 SVGEGT. The CDR3 is made up of 15 amino acids. The CDR3 DNA reads TGTGCCAGCAGGCCGGGACTAGCGGGTGAAGAGACCCAGTACTTC. It specifies CASRPGLAGEETQYF.

The chain recombines TRBV27 with TRBJ1-6; D may be TRBD1 (5 bases). CDR1 MNHEY and CDR2 SMNVEV come from the germline V gene (reference sequence). The CDR3 runs to 15 residues. V was pared by 6 bases and J by 9 bases, with 18 bases between. The CDR3 reads CASRGPGRLTSPLHF. Here the CDR3 DNA reads TGTGCCAGCAGGGGGCCGGGACGGCTTACTTCACCCCTCCACTTT.

V and J are TRBV6-1 and TRBJ2-2, with a weak D call TRBD1 (5 bases). Trimming removed 6 bases from V and 3 bases from J, with 17 bases in between. Germline CDR1 is MNHNS and CDR2 is SASEGT. The CDR3 sequence is 16 residues long. For the CDR3, the DNA is TGTGCCAGCAGCCCCATCCGTGGCAGGGACACCGGGGAGCTGTTTTTT. Translated: CASSPIRGRDTGELFF.

This sequence joins TRBV6-5 and TRBJ1-2; 7 bases are shared with TRBD1. CDR1 is MNHEY, CDR2 SVGAGI, per germline. The trim removed 4 bases at V and 2 bases at J, leaving 16 bases unmatched. The CDR3 sequence is 18 residues long. The CDR3 is CASSSSRSPGQKNYGYTF. CDR3 DNA sequence: TGTGCCAGCAGTTCCTCACGGTCTCCGGGACAGAAGAACTATGGCTACACCTTC.

There are a few counts of this clone. The chain links TRBV6-1 to TRBJ2-6; no clear D gene. CDR1 and CDR2 (germline): MNHNS, SASEGT. The CDR3 covers 13 residues. The V end lost 5 bases, the J end lost 4 bases, and 6 bases lay between the germline ends. The CDR3 region has the DNA TGTGCCAGCAGTTTGTCGGGGGCCAACGTCCTGACTTTC. Translation: CASSLSGANVLTF.

This clone is medium-sized within its sample. This rearrangement joins TRBV28 to TRBJ1-5; tentative D call: TRBD1 (6 bases). Germline CDR1 reads MDHEN; CDR2 reads SYDVKM. CDR3 size: 14 residues. Trimming shortened V by 6 bases and J by 4 bases, and 13 bases separated the two germline ends. The CDR3 sequence: CASRYRAVNQPQHF. In DNA, the CDR3 is TGTGCCAGCAGATACAGGGCGGTTAATCAGCCCCAGCATTTT. The entire variable domain, with the rest obtained from reference TRBV28 and TRBJ1-5, is as follows: DVKVTQSSRYLVKRTGEKVFLECVQDMDHENMFWYRQDPGLGLRLIYFSYDVKMKEKGDIPEGYSVSREKKERFSLILESASTNQTSMYLCASRYRAVNQPQHFGDGTRLSIL.

The V call is TRBV12-3 or TRBV12-4, the J call TRBJ2-7; the D gene is possibly TRBD1 (7 bases). The CDR3 extends over 15 amino acids. Trimming took off 7 bases at V and 0 bases at J, with 16 bases between the two ends. The CDR3 here is CASKKEGAGSYEQYF. The CDR3 nucleotides are TGTGCCAGCAAAAAGGAGGGGGCAGGCTCCTACGAGCAGTACTTC.

This rearrangement joins TRBV11-3 to TRBJ1-1; D unresolved. Germline V gene sequence: CDR1 SGHNT, CDR2 YENEEA. The CDR3 is 12 residues long. V was pared by 3 bases and J by 7 bases, with 9 bases between. The CDR3: CASSFTAYEAFF. In DNA form, the CDR3 reads TGTGCCAGCAGCTTCACAGCTTATGAAGCTTTCTTT.

By frequency in the sample, this clone is medium-sized. The chain links TRBV5-1 to TRBJ2-7; TRBD1 aligns across 7 bases. With V trimmed by 0 bases and J by 0 bases, 0 bases remained unmatched. Germline values: CDR1 SGHRS, CDR2 YFSETQ. The CDR3 runs 14 residues. The CDR3 sequence is CASSLGQGSYEQYF. CDR3 sequence (DNA): TGCGCCAGCAGCTTGGGACAGGGCTCCTACGAGCAGTACTTC.

This clone turned up a few times. The rearrangement uses TRBV7-2 and TRBJ2-7, with no clear D. CDR1 and CDR2 (germline): SGHTA, FQGNSA. The CDR3 runs to 11 residues. Trimming left V 8 bases short and J 2 bases short, with 7 bases between. CDR3 protein: CASARAYEQYF. The CDR3 coding sequence is TGTGCCAGCGCCCGGGCCTACGAGCAGTACTTC.

In its sample, this clone was seen many times. This rearrangement joins TRBV20-1 to TRBJ2-3; 12 bases match TRBD1. Per the germline V gene, CDR1 is DFQATT and CDR2 is SNEGSKA (reference sequence). The CDR3 is made up of 14 amino acids. The V gene end was trimmed by 5 bases and the J gene end by 0 bases; junction bases not matched to a gene: 0. CDR3 in amino acids: CSAGTGGSTDTQYF. The CDR3 DNA sequence: TGCAGTGCTGGGACAGGGGGCAGCACAGATACGCAGTATTTT.

Comment on this clone: With a much larger clone just one base away, this may be a read error. The gene calls are TRBV28 and TRBJ2-3, with 8 bases fitting TRBD2. The J segment lost 3 bases and the V segment lost 5 bases, leaving 7 bases of the junction unmatched. The CDR3 contains 15 residues. CDR1 MDHEN and CDR2 SYDVKM come from the germline V gene. The CDR3 reads CASSPLGTRTDTQYF. The CDR3 DNA sequence: TGTGCCAGCAGTCCCCTGGGGACTAGGACAGATACGCAGTATTTT.

This clone ranks as medium-sized. J is TRBJ2-1 and V is TRBV27; perhaps D is TRBD1 or TRBD2 (6 bases each). V was clipped by 3 bases and J by 6 bases, with 12 bases between them. The CDR3 length is 14 residues. Per germline, CDR1 MNHEY and CDR2 SMNVEV (reference sequence). The CDR3 loop is CASSFWRGSNEQFF. The CDR3 DNA reads TGTGCCAGCAGTTTTTGGAGGGGGTCCAATGAGCAGTTCTTC.

This clone came up many times. The rearrangement uses TRBV14 and TRBJ1-1, with D possibly being TRBD1 (5 bases). CDR1 and CDR2 (germline): SGHDN, FVKESK. The V end was cut by 2 bases, the J end by 0 bases, with 7 bases between. This CDR3 contains 14 residues. The CDR3: CASSQPGMNTEAFF. The CDR3 bases are TGTGCCAGCAGCCAACCAGGGATGAACACTGAAGCTTTCTTT.

The rearrangement joins TRBV6-1 to TRBJ2-3; D is ambiguous. The CDR3 extends over 14 amino acids. The V gene's germline CDR1 is MNHNS and CDR2 SASEGT. The germline V and J ends were trimmed by 1 base and 6 bases, with 11 bases remaining between them. CDR3 protein: CASSEEVFQDTQYF. The CDR3 DNA sequence: TGTGCCAGCAGTGAAGAAGTTTTTCAGGATACGCAGTATTTT.

The chain links TRBV10-3 to TRBJ1-2; D unclear. Germline values: CDR1 ENHRY, CDR2 SYGVKD. The V and J ends lost 6 bases and 2 bases respectively, with 7 bases between them. The length of the CDR3 is 12 residues. CDR3 DNA: TGTGCCATCAGGAGACAAAACTATGGCTACACCTTC. It encodes CAIRRQNYGYTF.

This clone has more than one count but fewer than ten. V and J are TRBV30 and TRBJ2-7, with D possibly TRBD1 on 6 matching bases. Trimming stripped 0 bases from V and 3 bases from J, with 18 bases between. This CDR3 has 16 residues. Per the germline V gene, CDR1 is GTSNPN and CDR2 is SVGIG (reference sequence). This CDR3 is CAWSVGVQGRYYEQYF. CDR3 in DNA: TGTGCCTGGAGTGTTGGTGTTCAGGGGAGATACTACGAGCAGTACTTC.

The CDR3 protein is CASSQDLYRVNTEAFF. In DNA form, the CDR3 reads TGCGCCAGCAGCCAAGATCTGTACAGGGTGAACACTGAAGCTTTCTTT. The V gene is TRBV4-1, the J gene TRBJ1-1; tentative D call: TRBD1 (6 bases). Germline loops: CDR1 MGHRA, CDR2 YSYEKL. The CDR3 extends over 16 amino acids. Trimming pared 0 bases from V and 0 bases from J, leaving 11 bases between.

This clone turned up a few times. This chain connects TRBV2 to TRBJ2-7; 10 nucleotides match TRBD2. The trim removed 6 bases at V and 3 bases at J, leaving 5 bases unmatched. The CDR3 runs 14 residues. Looked up from germline, CDR1 is SNHLY and CDR2 is FYNNEI. The CDR3 loop reads CASRDGTSVYEQYF. The CDR3 region has the DNA TGTGCCAGCAGAGACGGGACTAGCGTCTACGAGCAGTACTTC.

V usage is TRBV7-2 and J usage is TRBJ2-3; D unclear. This CDR3 comprises 13 residues. CDR1 SGHTA and CDR2 FQGNSA come from the germline V gene. Trimming took 1 base from V and 3 from J, leaving 5 bases between them. The CDR3 region is CASSLVGTDTQYF. The CDR3 DNA is TGTGCCAGCAGCTTAGTAGGGACAGATACGCAGTATTTT.

By share, this clone ranks as medium-sized. The CDR3 DNA sequence: TGTGCCAGCAGAAGACAGACTAATTCACCCCTCCACTTT. It encodes CASRRQTNSPLHF. This chain connects TRBV5-6 to TRBJ1-6, with D tentatively TRBD1 (5 bases). Per germline, CDR1 SGHDT and CDR2 YYEEEE. Trimming left V 5 bases short and J 6 bases short, with 9 bases between. This CDR3 contains 13 residues.

The V call is TRBV6-2 or TRBV6-3, the J call TRBJ1-5, with unresolved D. Germline assignment: CDR1 MNHEY and CDR2 SVGEGT. The CDR3 totals 17 residues. V was shortened by 6 bases and J by 2 bases, with 20 bases between the two germline ends. The CDR3 loop reads CASSPSFIGVGNQPQHF. The CDR3 DNA reads TGTGCCAGCAGCCCATCCTTTATTGGGGTTGGCAATCAGCCCCAGCATTTT.